This T cell receptor beta chain originates from a study of T cells in Graves' hyperthyroidism and ophthalmopathy. Study-level points and caveats: Expanded thyroid clonotypes (above 0.001) were mostly also found in blood. Patients with ophthalmopathy were separated from those with stable hyperthyroidism by a 13 V-J model. Before onset, by a median of around 6.4 months, the model predicted ophthalmopathy.

This clonotype was found many times. Its target is not known. Trimming shortened V by 3 bases and J by 4 bases, and 7 bases separated the two germline ends. The CDR3 spans 12 residues. Germline V gene sequence: CDR1 SGDLS, CDR2 YYNGEE. TCR beta CDR3 region amplification was performed from RNA transcripts. HTBI primers drove first-round RT-PCR of the TCR CDR3. TCRdb reanalysed the multiplex PCR reads using MiXCR and keeps one entry per CDR3 protein. This table holds 500,000 to 750,000 distinct CDR3 sequences, 35% to 55% found once. The TCR originated in a woman aged 18 to 35 with Graves' hyperthyroidism. What was sequenced was peripheral blood or thyroid tissue (not recorded which). This chain links TRBV9 with TRBJ1-1, with no clear D. CDR3 in DNA: TGTGCCAGCAGCGATGGTGGCACTGAAGCTTTCTTT. This gives the protein CASSDGGTEAFF.